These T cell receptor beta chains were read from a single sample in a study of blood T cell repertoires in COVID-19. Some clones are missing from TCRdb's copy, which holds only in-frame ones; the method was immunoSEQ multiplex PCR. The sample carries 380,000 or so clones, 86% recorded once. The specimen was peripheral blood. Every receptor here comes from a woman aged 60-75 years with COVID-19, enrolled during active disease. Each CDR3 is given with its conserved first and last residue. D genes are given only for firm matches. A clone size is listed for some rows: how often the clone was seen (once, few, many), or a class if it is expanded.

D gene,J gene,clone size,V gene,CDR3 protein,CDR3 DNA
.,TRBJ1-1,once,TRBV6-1,CASSEAFFYTGNTEAFF,TGTGCCAGCAGTGAAGCCTTCTTCTATACGGGGAACACTGAAGCTTTCTTT
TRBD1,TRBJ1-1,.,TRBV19,CASRGGYMNTEAFF,TGTGCCAGTAGAGGGGGCTACATGAACACTGAAGCTTTCTTT
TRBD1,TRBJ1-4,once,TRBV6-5,CASRFRGDEKLFF,TGTGCCAGCAGATTCAGGGGGGATGAAAAACTGTTTTTT
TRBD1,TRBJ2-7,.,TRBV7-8,CASSRTGQGSEQYF,TGTGCCAGCAGCCGGACGGGACAGGGGTCCGAGCAGTACTTC
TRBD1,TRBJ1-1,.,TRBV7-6,CASSSVGRQGVYEAFF,TGTGCCAGCAGCTCCGTTGGGCGACAGGGAGTTTATGAAGCTTTCTTT
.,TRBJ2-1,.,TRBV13,CASSAGTNYNEQFF,TGTGCCAGCAGCGCCGGGACAAACTACAATGAGCAGTTCTTC
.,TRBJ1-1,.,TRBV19,CATRDRRATEAFF,TGTGCCACCCGAGATAGGAGGGCCACTGAAGCTTTCTTT
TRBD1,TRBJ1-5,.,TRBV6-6,CASSYTDRGSQHF,TGTGCCAGCAGTTACACGGACAGGGGTTCCCAGCATTTT
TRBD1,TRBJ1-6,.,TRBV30,CAWSLGLWDRGNSPLHF,TGTGCCTGGAGTCTTGGATTATGGGACAGGGGAAATTCACCCCTCCACTTT
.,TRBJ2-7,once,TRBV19,CASKFSGTYEQYF,TGTGCCAGTAAATTCTCGGGGACCTACGAGCAGTACTTC
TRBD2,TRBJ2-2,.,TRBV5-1,CASSLVRTSNTGELFF,TGCGCCAGCAGCTTGGTTAGGACTAGCAACACCGGGGAGCTGTTTTTT
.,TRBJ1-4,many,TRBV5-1,CASSGGPEENEKLFF,TGCGCCAGTTCGGGAGGTCCAGAAGAAAATGAAAAACTGTTTTTT
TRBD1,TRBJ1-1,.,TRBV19,CASRNLTGAARAEAFF,TGTGCCAGTAGGAACCTCACAGGGGCCGCTCGTGCTGAAGCTTTCTTT
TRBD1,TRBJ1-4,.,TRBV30,CAWRSGTVEKLFF,TGTGCCTGGAGATCCGGGACAGTTGAAAAACTGTTTTTT
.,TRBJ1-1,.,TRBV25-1,CASSRPGLDTEAFF,TGTGCCAGCAGTCGACCGGGACTCGACACTGAAGCTTTCTTT
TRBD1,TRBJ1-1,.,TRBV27,CASSYTGGAAVTEAFF,TGTGCCAGCAGCTACACAGGGGGCGCGGCGGTCACTGAAGCTTTCTTT
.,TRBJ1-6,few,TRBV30,CAWSSGNNSPLHF,TGTGCCTGGTCCTCGGGGAATAATTCACCCCTCCACTTT
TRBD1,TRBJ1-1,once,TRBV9,CASSVEEGAKAFF,TGTGCCAGCAGCGTAGAGGAGGGGGCTAAAGCTTTCTTT
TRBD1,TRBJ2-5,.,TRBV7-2,CASSARMGTGLGRTQYF,TGTGCCAGCAGCGCCAGAATGGGGACAGGGCTTGGAAGGACCCAGTACTTC
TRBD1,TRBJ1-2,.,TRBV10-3,CAISEGILTGGKGYTF,TGTGCCATCAGTGAGGGAATTCTGACAGGGGGAAAAGGCTACACCTTC
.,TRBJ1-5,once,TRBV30,CAWSVWGGLQPQHF,TGTGCCTGGAGTGTTTGGGGAGGGTTGCAGCCCCAGCATTTT
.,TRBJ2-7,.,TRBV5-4,CASSLGADTYEQYF,TGTGCCAGCAGCTTGGGGGCAGATACCTACGAGCAGTACTTC
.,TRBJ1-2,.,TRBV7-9,CASSSGAYGYTF,TGTGCCAGCAGCTCAGGTGCCTATGGCTACACCTTC
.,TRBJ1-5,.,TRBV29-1,CSVAGVNQPQHF,TGCAGCGTTGCAGGGGTTAATCAGCCCCAGCATTTT